A single sample is the source of the 14 T cell receptor beta chains below, sequenced in a study of shared clonotypes between healthy human individuals. TCRdb keeps only in-frame clones here, not all; method: immunoSEQ multiplex PCR. The sample includes 2 million to 2.5 million clones, around 95% seen only once; the top ten take roughly 0.13%. The sequenced sample consisted of naive CD4+ T cells sorted from blood. Described subset: CD45RA+ positively selected. All receptors derive from a man younger than 35 in good health.

This sequence joins TRBV2 and TRBJ1-2, with 8 bases fitting TRBD1. The CDR3 extends over 15 amino acids. Unmatched junction bases numbered 14, after V lost 7 bases and J lost 7 bases. In germline, CDR1 is SNHLY, CDR2 FYNNEI. CDR3 protein: CASTDRENPRSGYTF. The CDR3 DNA sequence: TGTGCCAGCACGGACAGGGAGAACCCTAGATCTGGCTACACCTTC.

The chain is built from TRBV5-1 and TRBJ2-2, with a weak D call TRBD1 (6 bases). V dropped 7 bases and J dropped 2 bases, with 12 bases sitting between them. The CDR3 is made up of 14 amino acids. In germline, CDR1 is SGHRS, CDR2 YFSETQ. In nucleotides, the CDR3 is TGCGCCAGCGACGAGACAGGCAACACCGGGGAGCTGTTTTTT. The encoded protein is CASDETGNTGELFF.

To note about this clone: A read error may produce the germline difference seen at one junction end. This chain connects TRBV20-1 to TRBJ1-2; D is ambiguous. This CDR3 spans 10 amino acids. The germline CDR1 and CDR2 sequences are DFQATT and SNEGSKA (reference sequence). The CDR3 protein is CSAGIGPHFF. The CDR3 nucleotides read TGCAGTGCTGGCATTGGGCCCCACTTCTTC.

As for this clone: The junction and the germline gene differ at one end; a read error may be behind it. Other DNA sequences from this sample encode an identical CDR3 as well. CDR3 amino acids: CASSFGRGTDTQYF. The CDR3 nucleotides are TGCGCCAGCAGCTTTGGGAGGGGCACGGATACGCAGTATTTT. The V and J genes are TRBV5-1 and TRBJ2-3; 7 nucleotides align to TRBD2. Germline V lookup: CDR1 SGHRS, CDR2 YFSETQ. CDR3 length equals 14 residues.

V gene TRBV5-6 combines with J gene TRBJ1-2, with 7 bases that match TRBD1. This CDR3 spans 14 amino acids. The germline gives CDR1 SGHDT, CDR2 YYEEEE. V was clipped by 2 bases and J by 7 bases; unmatched bases: 8. As DNA, the CDR3 is TGTGCCAGCAGCTTCGAGACAGGGACCCGTGGCTACACCTTC. Translation: CASSFETGTRGYTF.

The chain joins TRBV28 to TRBJ1-4; D unresolved. From germline, CDR1 is MDHEN and CDR2 SYDVKM. V gave up 0 bases and J gave up 8 bases, with 7 bases separating them. The CDR3 has 13 residues. This CDR3 is CASSLWAGEKLFF. The CDR3 nucleotides are TGTGCCAGCAGTTTATGGGCAGGCGAAAAACTGTTTTTT.

This chain links TRBV29-1 with TRBJ2-1; D is tentatively TRBD1 or TRBD2 (6 bases each). CDR3 length: 14 residues. Germline loops: CDR1 SQVTM, CDR2 ANQGSEA. V shed 5 bases and J shed 7 bases, with 18 bases lying between them. This chain's CDR3 is CSVRKGGEGNEQFF. The CDR3 region has the DNA TGCAGCGTTAGAAAGGGGGGAGAAGGTAATGAGCAGTTCTTC.

J is TRBJ2-7 and V is TRBV5-4; 7 nucleotides line up with TRBD2. The ends lost 0 bases at V and 6 bases at J; junction bases unmatched: 9. The CDR3 runs to 15 residues. The germline V gene encodes CDR1 SGHNT and CDR2 YYREEE (reference sequence). The CDR3 bases are TGTGCCAGCAGCTTGGCTGCGGGAGACGCTCTCGAGCAGTACTTC. It codes for CASSLAAGDALEQYF.

The chain couples TRBV25-1 to TRBJ2-2; tentatively, D is TRBD2 (6 bases). The CDR3 totals 13 residues. V was clipped by 7 bases and J by 4 bases, with 10 bases between them. Germline assignment: CDR1 MGHDK and CDR2 SYGVNS. The CDR3 spells CASTRGSTGELFF. The CDR3 DNA sequence: TGTGCCAGCACGCGGGGATCCACCGGGGAGCTGTTTTTT.

This clone was observed a single time. This chain links TRBV11-2 with TRBJ1-3; D possibly corresponds to TRBD1 (6 bases). V was shortened by 5 bases and J by 0 bases, with 11 bases between the two germline ends. Germline lookup yields CDR1 SGHAT and CDR2 FQNNGV. This CDR3 spans 15 amino acids. The chain's CDR3 is CASSQGRSSGNTIYF. CDR3 in DNA: TGTGCCAGCAGCCAGGGGAGGAGCTCTGGAAACACCATATATTTT.

V is TRBV19 and J is TRBJ2-7; 7 positions match TRBD2. Per the germline V gene, CDR1 is LNHDA and CDR2 is SQIVND (reference sequence). The V and J ends lost 5 bases and 1 base, in that order; junction bases with no gene match: 8. This CDR3 is built from 15 residues. The CDR3 protein is CASSPWEGNSYEQYF. CDR3 in DNA: TGTGCCAGTAGTCCCTGGGAGGGGAATTCCTACGAGCAGTACTTC.

V usage is TRBV4-1 and J usage is TRBJ2-3, with 7 bases fitting TRBD2. The germline gives CDR1 MGHRA, CDR2 YSYEKL. This CDR3 comprises 18 residues. V gave up 0 bases and J gave up 5 bases; unmatched junction bases: 14. The CDR3: CASSQDGGATSLGDTQYF. The CDR3 DNA is TGCGCCAGCAGCCAAGACGGAGGCGCGACTAGCTTAGGAGATACGCAGTATTTT.

The chain is built from TRBV7-9 and TRBJ2-1; tentatively, D is TRBD1 (5 bases). The CDR3 is 12 amino acids. Germline CDR1 is SEHNR and CDR2 is FQNEAQ (reference sequence). The V and J ends lost 5 bases and 12 bases respectively, with 14 bases between them. The CDR3: CASSLLQDLQFF. The CDR3 bases are TGTGCCAGCAGCCTTTTACAGGATTTGCAGTTCTTC.

The V and J genes are TRBV5-1 and TRBJ1-4; D call uncertain. Trimming stripped 2 bases from V and 4 bases from J, with 9 bases between. The germline V gene encodes CDR1 SGHRS and CDR2 YFSETQ. This CDR3 has 14 amino acids. CDR3 coding DNA: TGCGCCAGCAGCTTTGGGCAGAATAATGAAAAACTGTTTTTT. Its protein product is CASSFGQNNEKLFF.